The 21 T cell receptor beta chains below all came from one sample that was sequenced in a study of blood T cells in healthy people across ages. It was with a sample-barcoded 5' primer and a J-beta primer mix that a second PCR of roughly 6 to 12 cycles was run. TCRdb re-analysed the 5' RACE reads in MiXCR, keeping a single row per CDR3 protein. Of more than 600,000 distinct CDR3 sequences listed, roughly 25% are singletons. The same data also went into a second study, on T cells of mothers and their children.

Material: blood. These receptors were taken from a boy aged 5-17 years in good health.

The rearrangement joins TRBV7-9 to TRBJ2-1; 9 nucleotides line up with TRBD2. CDR1 SEHNR and CDR2 FQNEAQ come from the germline V gene (reference sequence). Trimming took 1 base from V and 3 from J; bases not matched to a gene: 13. This CDR3 spans 19 amino acids. CDR3 protein: CASSLEVVVAGEGYNEQFF. The CDR3 DNA reads TGTGCCAGCAGCTTAGAGGTGGTGGTAGCGGGAGAGGGCTACAATGAGCAGTTCTTC.

This clonotype was observed a handful of times. The J gene is TRBJ2-7, the V gene TRBV19; D unclear. The CDR3 extends over 12 amino acids. V lost 1 base, J lost 2 bases, and 3 bases lay in between. Germline CDR1 is LNHDA and CDR2 is SQIVND (reference sequence). The CDR3 DNA is TGTGCCAGTAGTATAGGGACCTACGAGCAGTACTTC. Translated, it gives CASSIGTYEQYF. The variable domain in full, completed from reference TRBV19 and TRBJ2-7, reads DGGITQSPKYLFRKEGQNVTLSCEQNLNHDAMYWYRQDPGQGLRLIYYSQIVNDFQKGDIAEGYSVSREKKESFPLTVTSAQKNPTAFYLCASSIGTYEQYFGPGTRLTVT.

This clonotype was counted only a few times. The rearrangement links TRBV11-2 to TRBJ2-7; a weak D match, TRBD1 (6 bases). Germline V lookup: CDR1 SGHAT, CDR2 FQNNGV. CDR3 size: 15 residues. V dropped 5 bases and J dropped 3 bases, with 17 bases sitting between them. The CDR3 sequence is CASSIPGQEFYEQYF. CDR3 coding DNA: TGTGCCAGCAGCATACCGGGACAAGAATTCTACGAGCAGTACTTC.

This clonotype was found a few times. V gene TRBV28 combines with J gene TRBJ2-7; possible D gene TRBD2, 6 bases. Germline V gene lookup returns CDR1 MDHEN and CDR2 SYDVKM. The CDR3 is made up of 14 amino acids. V was pared by 7 bases and J by 7 bases, with 20 bases between. DNA of the CDR3: TGTGCCAGCACCTATATCGGGAGTTCGAATGAGCAGTACTTC. Translating gives CASTYIGSSNEQYF.

This clonotype has just a few counts. The J gene is TRBJ2-1, the V gene TRBV3-1; D could derive from TRBD1 or TRBD2 (5 bases each). Trimming removed 3 bases at V and 16 bases at J, with 25 bases between. CDR1 and CDR2 (germline): LGHDT, YNNKEL (reference sequence). The CDR3 loop spans 15 amino acids. The CDR3 DNA reads TGTGCCAGCAGCCATGCGACTAAGGGGCGGCCCGCAGCTTTCTTC. Encoded protein: CASSHATKGRPAAFF.

This chain joins TRBV12-3 or TRBV12-4 and TRBJ2-1, with 13 bases lining up with TRBD2. V gave up 7 bases and J gave up 11 bases; unmatched junction bases: 5. CDR3 length: 13 amino acids. The CDR3 here is CASIQGLAGQQFF. CDR3 nucleotides: TGTGCCAGCATCCAGGGACTAGCGGGACAGCAGTTCTTC.

This clonotype has just a few counts. This chain connects TRBV6-6 to TRBJ1-5; D unresolved. The CDR3 has 15 amino acids. In germline, CDR1 is MNHNY, CDR2 SVGAGI (reference sequence). Trimming removed 7 bases from V and 2 bases from J, with 15 bases in between. CDR3 DNA: TGTGCCAGCAACGGGGAGGGAAGGCGCAATCAGCCCCAGCATTTT. Protein product: CASNGEGRRNQPQHF.

A few counts support this clonotype. The chain employs TRBV29-1 and TRBJ1-4; D remains ambiguous. V was pared by 4 bases and J by 6 bases, with 21 bases between. The CDR3 totals 16 residues. The germline V gene encodes CDR1 SQVTM and CDR2 ANQGSEA. CDR3 nucleotide sequence: TGCAGCGTTGTTGTAGTTGTGGGAGTTACCTATGAAAAACTGTTTTTT. This encodes CSVVVVVGVTYEKLFF. The full variable domain, rest sourced from reference TRBV29-1 and TRBJ1-4, is SAVISQKPSRDICQRGTSLTIQCQVDSQVTMMFWYRQQPGQSLTLIATANQGSEATYESGFVIDKFPISRPNLTFSTLTVSNMSPEDSSIYLCSVVVVVGVTYEKLFFGSGTQLSVL.

This clonotype occurred a few times. Being one base from a much bigger clone, this may be a read error. This sequence joins TRBV27 and TRBJ2-5, with D uncertain. The CDR3 is 10 residues long. Germline CDR1 MNHEY, CDR2 SMNVEV (reference sequence). Deletions cut 2 bases from V and 6 bases from J, with 1 base between. In DNA form, the CDR3 reads TGTGCCAGCAGTTTACAGACCCAGTACTTC. The encoded protein is CASSLQTQYF.

This clonotype was seen a handful of times. This chain uses TRBV29-1 with TRBJ2-3; D is undetermined. The germline V and J ends were trimmed by 8 bases and 7 bases, with 22 bases remaining between them. In germline, CDR1 is SQVTM, CDR2 ANQGSEA. The CDR3 runs to 14 residues. The CDR3 spells CSHLGTDLTYTQYF. CDR3 DNA sequence: TGCAGCCATCTCGGAACAGACCTTACCTATACGCAGTATTTT.

This clonotype was picked up a small number of times. The CDR3 sequence: CASRKTRRNQFF. The CDR3 DNA is TGTGCCAGCAGGAAGACTAGGAGAAATCAGTTCTTC. This chain links TRBV6-1 with TRBJ2-1; a weak D match, TRBD2 (6 bases). The V end lost 6 bases, the J end lost 13 bases, and 16 bases lay between the germline ends. This CDR3 comprises 12 residues. Germline-derived CDR1 and CDR2 are MNHNS and SASEGT.

This clonotype occurred a few times. V is TRBV7-9 and J is TRBJ2-7; a weak D match, TRBD1 (6 bases). From germline, CDR1 is SEHNR and CDR2 FQNEAQ (reference sequence). V lost 1 base and J lost 5, with 15 bases in between. CDR3 length: 15 residues. The CDR3 loop is CASSLVQGGLDEQYF. The CDR3 DNA sequence: TGTGCCAGCAGCTTAGTACAGGGTGGGCTCGACGAGCAGTACTTC. Using reference TRBV7-9 and TRBJ2-7 for the parts outside the CDR3, the full variable domain is DTGVSQNPRHKITKRGQNVTFRCDPISEHNRLYWYRQTLGQGPEFLTYFQNEAQLEKSRLLSDRFSAERPKGSFSTLEIQRTEQGDSAMYLCASSLVQGGLDEQYFGPGTRLTVT.

In this sample, this clonotype turned up a few times. V and J are TRBV4-3 and TRBJ2-1, with D uncertain. Deletions cut 0 bases from V and 4 bases from J, with 10 bases between. Germline CDR1 LGHNA, CDR2 YSLEER. The CDR3 extends over 15 amino acids. CDR3 loop: CASSQEEDGYNEQFF. The CDR3 DNA reads as TGCGCCAGCAGCCAAGAAGAGGACGGATACAATGAGCAGTTCTTC.

The chain has TRBV29-1 and TRBJ1-2; no clear D gene. Germline CDR1 and CDR2: SQVTM and ANQGSEA. With 4 bases removed from V and 5 bases from J, the gap between germline ends came to 11 bases. The CDR3 is made up of 12 amino acids. The CDR3 region is CSVGQASYGYTF. DNA of the CDR3: TGCAGCGTTGGTCAGGCCTCTTATGGCTACACCTTC.

This sequence joins TRBV20-1 and TRBJ2-5; maybe TRBD2 (6 bases). The ends were cut back, 5 bases at V and 1 base at J, with 14 bases in the middle. This CDR3 region has 14 residues. Germline loops: CDR1 DFQATT, CDR2 SNEGSKA (reference sequence). The CDR3 is CSALQPGGQETQYF. In DNA form, the CDR3 reads TGCAGTGCTCTTCAGCCCGGGGGCCAAGAGACCCAGTACTTC.

This clonotype was seen only once. The chain carries TRBV10-3 and TRBJ2-7; 7 positions agree with TRBD1. With V trimmed by 6 bases and J by 1 base, 6 bases remained unmatched. Germline V gene data show CDR1 as ENHRY and CDR2 as SYGVKD. The CDR3 sequence is 14 residues long. The CDR3 DNA is TGTGCCATCAGGGACAGGTCTCAATCCTACGAGCAGTACTTC. Protein sequence: CAIRDRSQSYEQYF.

This clonotype has more than one count but fewer than ten. The rearrangement links TRBV7-9 to TRBJ2-3, with D perhaps assigned TRBD1 or TRBD2 (5 bases each). This CDR3 contains 15 residues. Germline loops: CDR1 SEHNR, CDR2 FQNEAQ (reference sequence). V lost 5 bases to trimming and J lost 0 bases, with 12 bases between them. The CDR3 here is CASSPTWDSTDTQYF. CDR3 in DNA: TGTGCCAGCAGCCCGACTTGGGACAGCACAGATACGCAGTATTTT.

V usage is TRBV12-3 or TRBV12-4 and J usage is TRBJ2-5; the D is unclear. The end of the DNA is better explained by TRBJ2-1, so the J call may be wrong. CDR3 length: 11 amino acids. The CDR3 bases are TGTGCCAGCGCCTACGACAATGAGCAGTTCTTC. Translation: CASAYDNEQFF.

The rearrangement uses TRBV7-3 and TRBJ2-5; 9 bases agree with TRBD1. The J call may be in error: the DNA end matches TRBJ2-1 better. This CDR3 comprises 13 residues. CDR1 and CDR2 (germline): SGHTA, FQGTGA. CDR3 bases: TGTGCCAGCAGCTTTACAGGGGGCGGAGAGCAGTTCTTC. Translating it yields CASSFTGGGEQFF.

The CDR3 DNA is TGCAGCGTTGCGGCGTTCAGCACTGAAGCTTTCTTT. This encodes CSVAAFSTEAFF. The J gene is TRBJ1-1, the V gene TRBV29-1, with unresolved D. This CDR3 region has 12 residues. V was trimmed by 4 bases and J by 4 bases, leaving 10 bases between them. Germline-derived CDR1 and CDR2 are SQVTM and ANQGSEA.

This clonotype was counted a single time. This sequence joins TRBV7-6 and TRBJ2-3; TRBD2 matches 14 bases. The CDR3 runs to 17 residues. V was pared by 2 bases and J by 5 bases, with 6 bases of the junction left unmatched. CDR1 and CDR2 from the germline V gene are SGHVS and FNYEAQ. The CDR3 spells CASSLPGLAGGIDTQYF. The CDR3 bases are TGTGCCAGCAGCTTACCCGGACTAGCGGGAGGCATAGATACGCAGTATTTT.